This TCR beta chain was identified in a study of human T cells and chemical hapten exposure. The length of the CDR3 is 13 residues. Germline-derived CDR1 and CDR2 are SEHNR and FQNEAQ (reference sequence). The V gene end was trimmed by 5 bases and the J gene end by 6 bases; junction bases not matched to a gene: 5. The time point was: patch test 1, 2 weeks after DPC sensitization. Specified treatment: therapeutic diphenylcyclopropenone sensitization with weekly scalp DPC. TCRdb used MiXCR to reprocess the RACE reads, holding one entry per CDR3 protein. Here the sample spans about 99,000 distinct CDR3 sequences, about an eighth being singletons. This clonotype has a handful of counts.

The V and J genes are TRBV7-9 and TRBJ2-7; 9 nucleotides agree with TRBD1. The sequenced sample was whole blood, obtained in connection with sensitization to the hapten diphenylcyclopropenone (DPC). The sequence derives from a woman in her 40s with alopecia areata. Some clones in this sample may be carry-over from other donors' samples. CDR3 protein: CASSLGQGGEQYF. CDR3 sequence (DNA): TGTGCCAGCAGCCTGGGACAGGGCGGCGAGCAGTACTTC.